This T cell receptor beta chain is from a study of molecular identifiers for immune sequencing clone quantification. TCR libraries were built in bulk with a published protocol and specific TCR primers. Via MiXCR, TCRdb re-called the PCR reads, giving one row per CDR3 protein. The table shows 400,000 to 600,000 distinct CDR3 sequences, with around 23% occurring only once. Trimming left V 5 bases short and J 3 bases short, with 9 bases between. Per the germline V gene, CDR1 is SQVTM and CDR2 is ANQGSEA. This CDR3 is 12 amino acids long. The genes are TRBV29-1 and TRBJ2-3; D unresolved. The clonotype was recovered from a human donor in good health. Some libraries in this study had Jurkat cell RNA spiked in. Sequencing was carried out using naive CD8+ T cells from blood, with Jurkat cell RNA spiked in. Subset given: FACS-sorted CD8+CD4-CCR7+CD45RA+ naive T cells. In DNA form, the CDR3 reads TGCAGCGTTCGCGTGGGGACAGATACGCAGTATTTT. Translating gives CSVRVGTDTQYF.